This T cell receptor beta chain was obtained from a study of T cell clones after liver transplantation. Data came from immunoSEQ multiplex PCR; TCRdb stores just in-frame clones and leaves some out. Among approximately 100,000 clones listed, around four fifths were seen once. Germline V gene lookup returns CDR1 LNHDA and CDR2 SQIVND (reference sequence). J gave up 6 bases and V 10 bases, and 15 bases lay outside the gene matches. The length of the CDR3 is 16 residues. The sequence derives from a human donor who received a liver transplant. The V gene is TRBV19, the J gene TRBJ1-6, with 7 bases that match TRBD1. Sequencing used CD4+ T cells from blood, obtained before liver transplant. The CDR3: CATRDSPLSLNSPLHF. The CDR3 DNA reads TGTGCCACCCGGGACAGTCCCTTATCTCTTAATTCACCCCTCCACTTT.